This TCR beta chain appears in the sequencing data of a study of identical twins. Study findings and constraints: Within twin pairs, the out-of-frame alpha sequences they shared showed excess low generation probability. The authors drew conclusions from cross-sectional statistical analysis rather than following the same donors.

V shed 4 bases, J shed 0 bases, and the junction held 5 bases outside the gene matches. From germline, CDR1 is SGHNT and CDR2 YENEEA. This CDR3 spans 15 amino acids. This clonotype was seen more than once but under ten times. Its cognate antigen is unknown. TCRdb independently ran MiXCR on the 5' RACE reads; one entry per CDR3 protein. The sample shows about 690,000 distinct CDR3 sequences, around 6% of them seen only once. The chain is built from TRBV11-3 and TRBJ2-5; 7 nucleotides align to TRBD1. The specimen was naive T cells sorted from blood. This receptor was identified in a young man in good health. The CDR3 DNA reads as TGTGCCAGCAGCTATCGACAGGGTGACCAAGAGACCCAGTACTTC. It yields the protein CASSYRQGDQETQYF.